This T cell receptor beta chain was identified during a study of blood T cell repertoires in COVID-19. Looking at the study overall: Spain, Italy and the United States supplied samples that represented acute and convalescent COVID-19. In each case, the material was cDNA or gDNA derived from T cells, B-cell-depleted T cells, or PBMCs.

Germline V gene lookup returns CDR1 SGHAT and CDR2 FQNNGV. CDR3 size: 16 residues. The V and J ends lost 5 bases and 2 bases respectively, with 13 bases between them. In the original workflow: The authors estimated nucleated cell counts from reference gene primer amplification. Produced via immunoSEQ multiplex PCR; TCRdb's table is partial and in-frame only. V and J calls and clone size are given by that table; D and trimming were obtained from the DNA. Of over 100,000 clones listed, 80% to 90% were seen once; the top ten hold less than 1.5%. This sequence joins TRBV11-2 and TRBJ2-6; D remains ambiguous. This receptor was obtained from a man aged 40-49 years with acute or convalescent COVID-19. Sequenced sample: peripheral blood. DNA of the CDR3: TGTGCCAGCAGCCTAGTGGTAGCTGCTGGGGCCAACGTCCTGACTTTC. This encodes CASSLVVAAGANVLTF.